This TCR beta chain came from a study of control samples from healthy donors and cancer patients. CDR1 is SEHNR, CDR2 FQNEAQ, per germline (reference sequence). This CDR3 comprises 14 residues. The ends were cut back, 5 bases at V and 6 bases at J, with 17 bases in the middle. Only in-frame clones appear in the TCRdb table, and some are missing; sequencing was by immunoSEQ multiplex PCR. The table includes several thousand clones, 91% detected once. The source of this sequence is a man aged 55 to 70 with colorectal cancer. Sequenced: PBMCs. J is TRBJ2-7 and V is TRBV7-9, with a tentative D call TRBD2 (5 bases). CDR3 in amino acids: CASSTMGEVAEQYF. CDR3 in DNA: TGTGCCAGCAGCACAATGGGAGAGGTAGCCGAGCAGTACTTC.